Shown below are 19 T cell receptor beta chains from a single sample sequenced in a study of a mutant IDH1 vaccine in newly diagnosed glioma. No antigen has been assigned to these receptors. The sample's time point: week 47, end of study. Every vaccination contained 300 ug of the mutant IDH1 20-mer peptide and was paired with topical imiquimod. Generated by immunoSEQ multiplex PCR, the TCRdb table keeps only in-frame clones and is missing some. The sample lists 30,000 to 40,000 clones; more than 75% were seen once. Sequenced here: PBMCs, sampled from a glioma patient whose treatment included an IDH1 peptide vaccine. The source of these receptors is a young woman with glioma.

The CDR3 protein is CASSKQAAQGGTEAFF. The CDR3 DNA reads as TGCGCCAGCAGCAAACAAGCGGCACAGGGAGGGACTGAAGCTTTCTTT. The chain recombines TRBV4-1 with TRBJ1-1; maybe TRBD1 (6 bases). This CDR3 spans 16 amino acids. The germline CDR1 and CDR2 sequences are MGHRA and YSYEKL. The ends were cut back, 5 bases at V and 5 bases at J, with 21 bases in the middle.

J is TRBJ2-3 and V is TRBV19; 12 nucleotides agree with TRBD2. Germline CDR1 reads LNHDA; CDR2 reads SQIVND (reference sequence). V lost 3 bases to trimming and J lost 7 bases; unmatched junction nucleotides: 17. The CDR3 covers 19 residues. The CDR3 DNA reads as TGTGCCAGTAGTATCGTAGCTAGCGGGGGGGCCCGAATCCATTATACGCAGTATTTT. Translating gives CASSIVASGGARIHYTQYF.

In its sample, this clone was seen once. The chain recombines TRBV5-1 with TRBJ2-3, with a tentative D call TRBD1 (5 bases). Germline V gene sequence: CDR1 SGHRS, CDR2 YFSETQ. Trimming pared 4 bases from V and 2 bases from J, leaving 11 bases between. The CDR3 has 14 amino acids. The CDR3 DNA follows: TGCGCCAGCAGCCTAGGGGAACCCACAGATACGCAGTATTTT. It specifies CASSLGEPTDTQYF.

In its sample, this clone was seen once. This sequence joins TRBV11-1 and TRBJ2-7; TRBD1 matches at 7 bases. The CDR3 loop spans 17 amino acids. The junction had 14 bases not matched to a gene; V was cut back by 5 bases and J by 1 base. Germline V gene data show CDR1 as SGHAT and CDR2 as FQDESV (reference sequence). The CDR3 bases are TGTGCCAGCAGCCTATCGTACGGACAGGATCGATCCTACGAGCAGTACTTC. Translating gives CASSLSYGQDRSYEQYF.

The J gene is TRBJ1-1, the V gene TRBV7-9; TRBD1 agrees at 10 bases. Losses at the gene ends were 4 bases for V and 4 bases for J; bases not matched to a gene: 12. The length of the CDR3 is 17 residues. Germline V gene lookup returns CDR1 SEHNR and CDR2 FQNEAQ (reference sequence). CDR3 region: CASSSGTGALSSTEAFF. DNA of the CDR3: TGTGCCAGCAGCTCCGGGACAGGGGCACTTTCGAGCACTGAAGCTTTCTTT.

This rearrangement joins TRBV29-1 to TRBJ1-4, with D unclear. CDR1 is SQVTM and CDR2 is ANQGSEA in the germline V gene. Trimming removed 7 bases at V and 4 bases at J, with 7 bases between. This CDR3 has 11 residues. As DNA, the CDR3 is TGCAGCGGCCATGATAATGAAAAACTGTTTTTT. Translating it yields CSGHDNEKLFF.

The genes are TRBV18 and TRBJ1-5; D is perhaps TRBD1 (5 bases). V gave up 2 bases and J gave up 6 bases, with 14 bases separating them. In germline, CDR1 is KGHSH, CDR2 LQKENI. The CDR3 is 15 amino acids. The CDR3, as DNA: TGTGCCAGCTCACCAACAGGCCATGGCGGTCAGCCCCAGCATTTT. Translated: CASSPTGHGGQPQHF.

This sequence joins TRBV5-1 and TRBJ1-4, with 8 bases matching TRBD1. Germline loops: CDR1 SGHRS, CDR2 YFSETQ. This CDR3 has 14 residues. V gave up 0 bases and J gave up 8 bases; unmatched junction bases: 3. The CDR3 loop reads CASSLGTGNEKLFF. Here the CDR3 DNA reads TGCGCCAGCAGCTTGGGGACAGGGAACGAAAAACTGTTTTTT.

The chain links TRBV2 to TRBJ1-1; D unclear. The CDR3 sequence is 14 residues long. Trimming removed 8 bases from V and 1 base from J, with 14 bases in between. Germline V gene lookup returns CDR1 SNHLY and CDR2 FYNNEI. The CDR3 coding sequence is TGTGCCAGCTTTTTAGAAAAACGGAACACTGAAGCTTTCTTT. It yields the protein CASFLEKRNTEAFF.

The CDR3 DNA reads TGTGCCAGCTCCGAAAGGGCCCAGGACACTGAAGCTTTCTTT. Translation: CASSERAQDTEAFF. This chain links TRBV6-5 with TRBJ1-1; no definite D call. The CDR3 is 14 amino acids. Deletions cut 8 bases from V and 3 bases from J, with 16 bases between. In germline, CDR1 is MNHEY, CDR2 SVGAGI.

The chain recombines TRBV5-8 with TRBJ2-2; the D is unclear. Germline CDR1 SGHTS, CDR2 YDEGEE. V was cut by 0 bases and J by 1 base, with 4 bases left in between. This CDR3 region has 14 residues. CDR3 sequence reads: CASSLGRNTGELFF. CDR3 DNA: TGTGCCAGCAGCTTGGGACGGAACACCGGGGAGCTGTTTTTT. Complete variable domain (other parts from reference TRBV5-8 and TRBJ2-2): EAGVTQSPTHLIKTRGQQATLRCSPISGHTSVYWYQQALGLGLQFLLWYDEGEERNRGNFPPRFSGRQFPNYSSELNVNALELEDSALYLCASSLGRNTGELFFGEGSRLTVL.

This chain joins TRBV19 and TRBJ1-1, with D perhaps TRBD1 (6 bases). The germline CDR1 and CDR2 sequences are LNHDA and SQIVND (reference sequence). This CDR3 is built from 14 residues. The V end lost 3 bases, the J end lost 0 bases, and 8 bases lay between the germline ends. The CDR3 is CASSIGGMNTEAFF. The CDR3 bases are TGTGCCAGTAGTATCGGGGGCATGAACACTGAAGCTTTCTTT.

The V call is TRBV30, the J call TRBJ2-4; D gene unclear. CDR3 length: 13 residues. Per germline, CDR1 GTSNPN and CDR2 SVGIG (reference sequence). V shed 1 base and J shed 0 bases, with 4 bases lying between them. The CDR3 loop reads CAWSGLAKNIQYF. CDR3 coding DNA: TGTGCCTGGAGTGGATTAGCCAAAAACATTCAGTACTTC.

The chain couples TRBV4-3 to TRBJ1-2; possibly TRBD1 for D (6 bases). V shed 4 bases and J shed 8 bases, with 20 bases lying between them. CDR3 length equals 15 residues. CDR1 and CDR2 (germline): LGHNA, YSLEER. CDR3 region: CASSRDLATGMGYTF. The DNA for the CDR3 is TGCGCCAGCAGCCGAGATCTCGCGACAGGCATGGGCTACACCTTC.

The V call is TRBV29-1, the J call TRBJ1-1, with TRBD1 as a possible D gene (5 bases). V was shortened by 6 bases and J by 8 bases, with 16 bases between the two germline ends. Germline-derived CDR1 and CDR2 are SQVTM and ANQGSEA. The CDR3 loop spans 12 amino acids. The CDR3 coding sequence is TGCAGCGTCCACAGCCCGGGACGGGAAGCTTTCTTT. It is translated as CSVHSPGREAFF.

The gene calls are TRBV5-6 and TRBJ1-1; D is possibly TRBD1 (5 bases). The CDR3 has 15 amino acids. Trimming took 1 base from V and 2 from J, leaving 12 bases between them. Germline V gene lookup returns CDR1 SGHDT and CDR2 YYEEEE. The CDR3 reads CASSLWAGRNTEAFF. The DNA of the CDR3 is TGTGCCAGCAGCTTGTGGGCAGGGAGAAACACTGAAGCTTTCTTT. The full variable domain, in which reference TRBV5-6 and TRBJ1-1 provide the parts outside the CDR3, is DAGVTQSPTHLIKTRGQQVTLRCSPKSGHDTVSWYQQALGQGPQFIFQYYEEEERQRGNFPDRFSGHQFPNYSSELNVNALLLGDSALYLCASSLWAGRNTEAFFGQGTRLTVV.

This clone rates as medium-sized. The V call is TRBV7-8, the J call TRBJ1-5, with a tentative D call TRBD1 (6 bases). Trimming removed 5 bases at V and 4 bases at J, with 12 bases between. The CDR3 extends over 14 amino acids. The germline CDR1 and CDR2 sequences are SGHVS and FQNEAQ. CDR3 amino acids: CASSVEQGNQPQHF. The CDR3 nucleotides are TGTGCCAGCAGCGTGGAACAGGGTAATCAGCCCCAGCATTTT. The full variable domain, its missing parts supplied by reference TRBV7-8 and TRBJ1-5, is GAGVSQSPRYKVAKRGQDVALRCDPISGHVSLFWYQQALGQGPEFLTYFQNEAQLDKSGLPSDRFFAERPEGSVSTLKIQRTQQEDSAVYLCASSVEQGNQPQHFGDGTRLSIL.

V is TRBV4-3 and J is TRBJ1-6, with D perhaps TRBD1 (5 bases). The CDR3 runs to 16 residues. V gave up 0 bases and J gave up 2 bases, with 8 bases separating them. Per the germline V gene, CDR1 is LGHNA and CDR2 is YSLEER. The CDR3 bases are TGCGCCAGCAGCCAAGAGAGGGGCGCCTATAATTCACCCCTCCACTTT. Translated: CASSQERGAYNSPLHF.

The rearrangement joins TRBV4-1 to TRBJ2-2; D perhaps matches TRBD1 (5 bases). Trimming removed 1 base at V and 7 bases at J, with 10 bases between. The CDR3 is 14 residues long. Germline V gene sequence: CDR1 MGHRA, CDR2 YSYEKL. The CDR3 nucleotides read TGCGCCAGCAGCCAAGGCAGGGCCAACGGGGAGCTGTTTTTT. It codes for CASSQGRANGELFF.